The entry that follows covers one T cell receptor (beta chain) sequence. Its antigen is not identified. This entry belongs to a study of cytomegalovirus exposure and HLA in healthy donors. Study outcomes and limitations: Analyses of presence/absence relied on an assumption of roughly uniform sequencing depth across donors.

Vbeta (60) and Jbeta (13) primers were used in the PCR. Assay: immunoSEQ multiplex PCR; the TCRdb copy retains only in-frame clones and omits some. The data show hundreds of thousands of clones, over 80% seen once. This CDR3 is 15 amino acids long. Germline V lookup: CDR1 SGHVS, CDR2 FNYEAQ. The V gene lost 2 bases and the J gene lost 5 bases, with 15 bases spanning the gap. This sequence joins TRBV7-6 and TRBJ1-2; tentative D call: TRBD1 (5 bases). Sequencing used PBMCs. The TCR originated in a boy aged 2 to 9 in good health and CMV-seronegative. CDR3 in amino acids: CASSLTPDGGYGYTF. DNA of the CDR3: TGTGCCAGCAGCTTAACCCCGGACGGGGGGTATGGCTACACCTTC.